This T cell receptor (beta chain) was captured in a study of blood T cells in healthy people across ages. The sample, about 10 milliliters of peripheral blood, was drawn from each donor. Trimming removed 10 bases at V and 7 bases at J, with 23 bases between. CDR3 length: 15 residues. Germline CDR1 MNHEY, CDR2 SVGEGT. This clonotype was seen only a few times. A sample-barcoded 5' primer and a J-beta primer mix were used in a second PCR of about 7 to 12 cycles. Unique molecular identifiers of 12 random nucleotides labeled each cDNA. There were at least 3 million CDR3-containing paired-end reads obtained from each sample. TCRdb itself ran the 5' RACE reads through MiXCR, one entry per CDR3 protein. The repertoire holds 700,000 to 850,000 distinct CDR3 sequences, 30% to 45% seen once, with 10% to 15% in the top ten.

This TCR derives from a man younger than 35 in good health. Sequencing was done on a sample of blood. V gene TRBV6-2 or TRBV6-3 combines with J gene TRBJ1-5; D is unresolved. The CDR3 DNA reads as TGTGCCACCGAAGGTTGGACCTCCGGTCACCAGCCCCAGCATTTT. This sequence encodes CATEGWTSGHQPQHF.